This TCR beta chain originates from a study of beta chain features in type 1 diabetes. As for the study in general: The study found patients and healthy donors alike in age, gender and cell yields. Study-wide results and limits: PCR might preferentially amplify shorter templates, equally in patients and controls. TCRB CDR3s were moderately but significantly shorter in Type 1 diabetes patients in all four CD4+ subsets.

Sorted CD4+ subsets: naive, central memory, regulatory, stem cell-like memory (CD45RO/CCR7/CD25/CD127/CD95/CD27 panel). What was sequenced were expressed TCRB transcripts, since all of the isolated RNA had been reverse transcribed. The data were produced by immunoSEQ multiplex PCR, yet TCRdb's version contains in-frame clones alone and is incomplete. The sample has some 200,000 clones, 16% seen once; the top ten hold about 0.08%. Germline V CDR1 and CDR2: KGHSH, LQKENI. The ends were cut back, 6 bases at V and 0 bases at J, with 15 bases in the middle. This CDR3 has 15 amino acids. Only a few counts were recorded for this clone. Its matching antigen is unknown.

The sequence derives from a man aged 25-45 years with type 1 diabetes. Specimen: naive CD4+ T cells from blood. The J gene is TRBJ2-7, the V gene TRBV18, with D perhaps TRBD1 (6 bases). The CDR3 sequence is CASSPNQGISYEQYF. The DNA for the CDR3 is TGTGCCAGCTCCCCCAATCAGGGGATCTCCTACGAGCAGTACTTC.